Detailed here is one TCR beta chain. Its antigen is still unknown. Using immunoSEQ multiplex PCR, the repertoire was profiled, and TCRdb retains in-frame clones only, with some absent. In the table there are about 36,000 clones, about 83% of which are singletons. The data belong to a study of T cells in localized non-small cell lung cancer. Study-wide results and caveats: Heterogeneity remains possible, as sequencing covered one tumor region only.

The CDR3 is made up of 16 amino acids. The V end was cut by 1 base, the J end by 2 bases, with 14 bases between. Germline lookup yields CDR1 SGHAT and CDR2 FQNNGV. The chain couples TRBV11-2 to TRBJ1-2; D is possibly TRBD1 (5 bases). The specimen was peripheral blood, collected before any cancer treatment. The sequence was collected from a woman aged 40 to 75 with stage I lung adenocarcinoma. CDR3 in amino acids: CASSLGGITPNYGYTF. DNA of the CDR3: TGTGCCAGCAGCTTAGGGGGGATTACACCAAACTATGGCTACACCTTC.